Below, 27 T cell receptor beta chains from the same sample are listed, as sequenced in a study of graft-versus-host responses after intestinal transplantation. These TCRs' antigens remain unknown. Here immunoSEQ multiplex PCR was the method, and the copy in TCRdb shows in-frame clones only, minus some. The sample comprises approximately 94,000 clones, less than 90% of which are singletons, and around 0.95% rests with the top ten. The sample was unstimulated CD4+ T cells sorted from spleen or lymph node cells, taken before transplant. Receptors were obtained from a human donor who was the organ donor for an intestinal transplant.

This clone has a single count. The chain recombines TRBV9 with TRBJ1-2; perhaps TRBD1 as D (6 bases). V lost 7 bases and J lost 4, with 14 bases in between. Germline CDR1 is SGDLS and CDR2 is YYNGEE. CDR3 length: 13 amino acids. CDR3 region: CASQRGGGYGYTF. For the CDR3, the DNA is TGTGCCAGCCAACGAGGGGGTGGCTATGGCTACACCTTC.

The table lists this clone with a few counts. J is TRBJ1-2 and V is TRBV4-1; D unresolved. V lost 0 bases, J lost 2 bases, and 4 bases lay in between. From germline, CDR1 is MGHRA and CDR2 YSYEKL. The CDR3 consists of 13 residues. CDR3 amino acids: CASSQDHNYGYTF. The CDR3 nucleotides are TGCGCCAGCAGCCAAGATCACAACTATGGCTACACCTTC.

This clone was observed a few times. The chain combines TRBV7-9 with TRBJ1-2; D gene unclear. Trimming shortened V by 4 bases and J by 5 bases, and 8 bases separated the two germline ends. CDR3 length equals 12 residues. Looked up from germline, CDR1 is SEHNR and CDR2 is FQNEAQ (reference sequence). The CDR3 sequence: CASSSTGYGYTF. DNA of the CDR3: TGTGCCAGCAGCTCGACGGGATATGGCTACACCTTC.

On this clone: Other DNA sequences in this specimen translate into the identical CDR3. The CDR3 protein is CASSLGTGGSGANVLTF. CDR3 bases: TGCGCCAGCAGCTTGGGGACAGGGGGCTCTGGGGCCAACGTCCTGACTTTC. V gene TRBV5-1 combines with J gene TRBJ2-6; 10 bases align to TRBD1. The trim removed 0 bases at V and 0 bases at J, leaving 0 bases unmatched. The CDR3 extends over 17 amino acids. Per germline, CDR1 SGHRS and CDR2 YFSETQ.

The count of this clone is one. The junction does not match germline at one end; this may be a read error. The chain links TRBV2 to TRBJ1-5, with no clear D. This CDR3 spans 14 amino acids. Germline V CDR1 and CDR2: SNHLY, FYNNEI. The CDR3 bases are TGTGCCAGCAGTGAAATAACGAGCATTCAGCCCCAGCATTTT. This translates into CASSEITSIQPQHF.

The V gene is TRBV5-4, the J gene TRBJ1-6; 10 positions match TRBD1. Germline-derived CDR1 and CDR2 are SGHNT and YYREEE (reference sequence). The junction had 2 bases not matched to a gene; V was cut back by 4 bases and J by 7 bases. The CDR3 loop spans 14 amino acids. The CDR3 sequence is CASSKGQGNSPLHF. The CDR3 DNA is TGTGCCAGCAGCAAGGGACAGGGGAATTCACCCCTCCACTTT.

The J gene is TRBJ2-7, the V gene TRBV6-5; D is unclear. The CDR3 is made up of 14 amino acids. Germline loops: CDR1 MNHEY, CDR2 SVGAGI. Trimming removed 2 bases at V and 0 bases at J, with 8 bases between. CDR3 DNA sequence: TGTGCCAGCAGTTACCGGGCCCCCTCCTACGAGCAGTACTTC. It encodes CASSYRAPSYEQYF.

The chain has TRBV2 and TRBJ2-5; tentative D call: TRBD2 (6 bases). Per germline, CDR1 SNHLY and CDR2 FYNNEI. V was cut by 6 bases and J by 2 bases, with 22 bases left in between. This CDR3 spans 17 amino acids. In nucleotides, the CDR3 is TGTGCCAGCAGCCCGGCGGTCGAGCGGGCTAAGCAAGAGACCCAGTACTTC. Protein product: CASSPAVERAKQETQYF. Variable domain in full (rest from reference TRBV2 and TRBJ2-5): EPEVTQTPSHQVTQMGQEVILRCVPISNHLYFYWYRQILGQKVEFLVSFYNNEISEKSEIFDDQFSVERPDGSNFTLKIRSTKLEDSAMYFCASSPAVERAKQETQYFGPGTRLLVL.

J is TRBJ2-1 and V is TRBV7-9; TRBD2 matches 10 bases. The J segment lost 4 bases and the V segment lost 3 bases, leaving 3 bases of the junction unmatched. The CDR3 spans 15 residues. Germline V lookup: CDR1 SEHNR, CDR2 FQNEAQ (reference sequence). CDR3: CASSFLAGAYNEQFF. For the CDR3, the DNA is TGTGCCAGCAGCTTCCTAGCGGGGGCTTACAATGAGCAGTTCTTC.

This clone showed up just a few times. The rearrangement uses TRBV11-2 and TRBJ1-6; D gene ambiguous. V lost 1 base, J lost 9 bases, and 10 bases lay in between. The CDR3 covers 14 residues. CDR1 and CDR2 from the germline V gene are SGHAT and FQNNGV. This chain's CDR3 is CASSLGAGSSPLHF. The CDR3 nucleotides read TGTGCCAGCAGCTTAGGTGCAGGTTCTTCACCCCTCCACTTT.

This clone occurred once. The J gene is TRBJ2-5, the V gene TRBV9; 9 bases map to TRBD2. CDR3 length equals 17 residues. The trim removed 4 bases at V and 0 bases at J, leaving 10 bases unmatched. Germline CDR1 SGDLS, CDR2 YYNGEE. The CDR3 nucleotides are TGTGCCAGCAGCCTTGGTGATAGCGGGGGCCACCAAGAGACCCAGTACTTC. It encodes CASSLGDSGGHQETQYF.

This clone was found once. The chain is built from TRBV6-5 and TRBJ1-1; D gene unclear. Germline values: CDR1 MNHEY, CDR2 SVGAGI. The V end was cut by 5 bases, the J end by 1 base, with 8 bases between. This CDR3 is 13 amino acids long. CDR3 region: CASSALKNTEAFF. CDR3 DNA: TGTGCCAGCAGTGCCCTGAAGAACACTGAAGCTTTCTTT.

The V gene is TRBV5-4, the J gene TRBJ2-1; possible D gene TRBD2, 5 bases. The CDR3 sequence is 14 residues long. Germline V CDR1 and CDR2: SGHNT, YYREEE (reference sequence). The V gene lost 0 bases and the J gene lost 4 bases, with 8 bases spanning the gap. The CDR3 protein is CASSLGRGYNEQFF. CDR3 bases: TGTGCCAGCAGCTTGGGGCGAGGGTACAATGAGCAGTTCTTC.

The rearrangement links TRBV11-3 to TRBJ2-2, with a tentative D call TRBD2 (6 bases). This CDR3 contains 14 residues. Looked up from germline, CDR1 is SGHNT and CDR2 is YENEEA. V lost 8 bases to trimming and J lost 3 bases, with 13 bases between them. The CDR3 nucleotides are TGTGCCAGCGCCCCGGGGGTTGACACCGGGGAGCTGTTTTTT. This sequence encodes CASAPGVDTGELFF.

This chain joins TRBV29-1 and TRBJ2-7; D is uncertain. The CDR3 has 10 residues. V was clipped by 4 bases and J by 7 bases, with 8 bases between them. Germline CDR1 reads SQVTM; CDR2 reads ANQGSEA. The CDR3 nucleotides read TGCAGCGTTGGGGAAGGGGAGCAGTACTTC. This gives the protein CSVGEGEQYF.

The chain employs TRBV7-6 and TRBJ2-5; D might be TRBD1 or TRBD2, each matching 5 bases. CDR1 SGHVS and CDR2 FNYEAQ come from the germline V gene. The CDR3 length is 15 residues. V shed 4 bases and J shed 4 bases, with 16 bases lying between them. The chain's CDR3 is CASSSPGPVGETQYF. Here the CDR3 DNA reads TGTGCCAGCAGCTCACCGGGGCCCGTCGGAGAGACCCAGTACTTC.

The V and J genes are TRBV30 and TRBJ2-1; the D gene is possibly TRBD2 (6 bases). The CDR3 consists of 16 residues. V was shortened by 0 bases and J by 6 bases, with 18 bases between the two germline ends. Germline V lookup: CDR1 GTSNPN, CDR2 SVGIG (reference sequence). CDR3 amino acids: CAWSVRGPGGVNEQFF. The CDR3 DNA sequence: TGTGCCTGGAGTGTAAGGGGCCCCGGGGGAGTCAATGAGCAGTTCTTC.

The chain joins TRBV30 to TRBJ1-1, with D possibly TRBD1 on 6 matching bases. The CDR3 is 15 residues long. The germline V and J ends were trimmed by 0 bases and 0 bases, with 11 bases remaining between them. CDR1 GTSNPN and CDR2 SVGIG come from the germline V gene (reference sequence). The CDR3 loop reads CAWSVRRTVNTEAFF. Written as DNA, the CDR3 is TGTGCCTGGAGTGTACGAAGGACAGTGAACACTGAAGCTTTCTTT.

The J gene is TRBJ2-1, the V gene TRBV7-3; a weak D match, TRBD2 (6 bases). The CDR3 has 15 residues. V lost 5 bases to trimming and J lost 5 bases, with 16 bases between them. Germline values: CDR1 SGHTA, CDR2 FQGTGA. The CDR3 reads CASSRSADYNNEQFF. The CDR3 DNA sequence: TGTGCCAGCAGCCGGAGCGCGGACTATAACAATGAGCAGTTCTTC.

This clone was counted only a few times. As DNA, the CDR3 is TGCGCCAGCAGCTTGGCCCAGACAGTGAACACTGAAGCTTTCTTT. Translation: CASSLAQTVNTEAFF. The J gene is TRBJ1-1, the V gene TRBV5-1; D is perhaps TRBD1 (5 bases). From germline, CDR1 is SGHRS and CDR2 YFSETQ. V lost 0 bases and J lost 0, with 9 bases in between. The CDR3 length is 15 residues.

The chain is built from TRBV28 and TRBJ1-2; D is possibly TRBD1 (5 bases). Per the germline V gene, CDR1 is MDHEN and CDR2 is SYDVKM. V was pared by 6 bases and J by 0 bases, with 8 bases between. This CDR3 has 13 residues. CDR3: CASSGGSNYGYTF. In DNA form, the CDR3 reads TGTGCCAGCAGCGGGGGTTCTAACTATGGCTACACCTTC.

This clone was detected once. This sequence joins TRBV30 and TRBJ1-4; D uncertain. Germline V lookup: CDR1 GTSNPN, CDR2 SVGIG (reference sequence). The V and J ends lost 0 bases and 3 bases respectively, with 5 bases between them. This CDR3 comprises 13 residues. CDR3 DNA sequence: TGTGCCTGGAGTGTGGATCCTAATGAAAAACTGTTTTTT. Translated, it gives CAWSVDPNEKLFF.

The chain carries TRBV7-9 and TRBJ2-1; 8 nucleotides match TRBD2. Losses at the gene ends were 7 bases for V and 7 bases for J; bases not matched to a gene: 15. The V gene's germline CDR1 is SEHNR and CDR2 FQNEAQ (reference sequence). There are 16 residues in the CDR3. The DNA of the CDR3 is TGTGCCAGCACGGGCACAATAGCGGGGACCGGGAATGAGCAGTTCTTC. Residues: CASTGTIAGTGNEQFF.

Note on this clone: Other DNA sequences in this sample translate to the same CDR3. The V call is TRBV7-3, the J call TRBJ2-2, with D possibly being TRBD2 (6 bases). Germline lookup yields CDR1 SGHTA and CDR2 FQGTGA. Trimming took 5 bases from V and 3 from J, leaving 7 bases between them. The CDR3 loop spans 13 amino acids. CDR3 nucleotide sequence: TGTGCCAGCAGCCGCGGGGACACCGGGGAGCTGTTTTTT. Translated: CASSRGDTGELFF.

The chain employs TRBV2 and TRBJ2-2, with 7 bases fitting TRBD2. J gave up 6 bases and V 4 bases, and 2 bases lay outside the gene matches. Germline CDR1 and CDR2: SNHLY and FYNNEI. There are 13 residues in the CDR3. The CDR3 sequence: CASSGGGAGELFF. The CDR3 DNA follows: TGTGCCAGCAGTGGGGGGGGTGCCGGGGAGCTGTTTTTT.

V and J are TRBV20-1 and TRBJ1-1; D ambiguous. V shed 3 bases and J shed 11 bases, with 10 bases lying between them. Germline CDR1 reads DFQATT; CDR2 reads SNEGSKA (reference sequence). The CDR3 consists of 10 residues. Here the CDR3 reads CSARVVLAFF. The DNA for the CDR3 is TGCAGTGCTAGGGTTGTACTGGCTTTCTTT.

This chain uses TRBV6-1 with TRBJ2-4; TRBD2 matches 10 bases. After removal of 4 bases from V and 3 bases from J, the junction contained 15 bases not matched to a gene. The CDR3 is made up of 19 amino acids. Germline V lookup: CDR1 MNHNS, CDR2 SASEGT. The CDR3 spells CASSVSTSGAQEVKNIQYF. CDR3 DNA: TGTGCCAGCAGTGTTTCAACTAGCGGGGCCCAAGAGGTCAAAAACATTCAGTACTTC.